The rows below give T cell receptor beta chains drawn from one sample of a study of tumor-infiltrating lymphocytes in primary liver carcinoma. Each CDR3 protein is one row after TCRdb ran MiXCR on the multiplex PCR reads. Among about 330,000 distinct CDR3 sequences listed, about 65% were seen once. The specimen was peripheral blood. The receptor source for this set is a man aged 35 to 55 with primary liver carcinoma and hepatitis B virus infection. The CDR3 runs from the conserved cysteine through the conserved F or W. The D gene is left open where the match is weak. Only some rows state a clone size, as once, few, many or a class for expanded clones.

J,D,size,V,DNA,CDR3
TRBJ1-2,TRBD1,many,TRBV5-1,TGCGCCAGCAGCTGGGGACAGGGAGATGGCTACACCTTC,CASSWGQGDGYTF
TRBJ1-1,TRBD1,-,TRBV12-3/TRBV12-4,TGTGCCAGCAGTCCCGGACAGGGATGGTCCACTGAAGCTTTCTTT,CASSPGQGWSTEAFF
TRBJ2-1,-,many,TRBV10-3,TGTGCCATCAGTGAGTACGAAGGGTCGGAGAATGAGCAGTTCTTC,CAISEYEGSENEQFF
TRBJ1-5,-,-,TRBV4-1,TGCGCCAGCAGCCGAGATTGGACAAACACAGATACGCAGCATTTT,CASSRDWTNTDTQHF
TRBJ2-1,TRBD2,once,TRBV11-2,TGTGCCAGCAGCTTAGAGTTAGCGGGATACAATGAGCAGTTCTTC,CASSLELAGYNEQFF
TRBJ2-5,-,-,TRBV25-1,TGTGCCAGCAGTGAACTTACCAGTTCGGTCCAGTACTTC,CASSELTSSVQYF
TRBJ1-1,TRBD1,few,TRBV5-1,TGCGCCAGCAGCTGGCAGGGGGGATCGAACACTGAAGCTTTCTTT,CASSWQGGSNTEAFF
TRBJ2-2,-,-,TRBV11-2,TGCGCCAGCACCTTAGGTACAGTGGGCACCGGGGAGCTGTTTTTT,CASTLGTVGTGELFF
TRBJ2-7,TRBD1,-,TRBV11-2,TGTACCAGCAGCTCTCGGACAGGGGCCTACGAACAGTACTTC,CTSSSRTGAYEQYF
TRBJ2-1,-,few,TRBV18,TGTGCCAGCTCACCAATCAGGTCCCCCAATGAGCAGTTCTTC,CASSPIRSPNEQFF
TRBJ2-1,-,many,TRBV11-2,TGTGCCAGCAGCCCCCGCCTGTGGGGAGCCTACAATGAGCAGTTCTTC,CASSPRLWGAYNEQFF
TRBJ2-5,-,-,TRBV7-8,TGTGCCAGCAGGACCCCCGAGCCGCAAGAGACCCAGTACTTC,CASRTPEPQETQYF
TRBJ2-3,-,-,TRBV6-6,TGTGCCAGCAGACCTACGGACTGTAGCGGAAGCACAGATACGCAGTATTTT,CASRPTDCSGSTDTQYF
TRBJ2-1,-,few,TRBV6-1,TGTGCCAGCAGTGGTGGGTGGGGCAGGGCAGGGTACAATGAGCAGTTCTTC,CASSGGWGRAGYNEQFF
TRBJ2-1,TRBD2,once,TRBV11-3,TGTGTCAGCAGTTTAGGAGTCGGGCGGGGGGCCCTCAATGAGCAGTTCTTC,CVSSLGVGRGALNEQFF
TRBJ2-3,-,-,TRBV11-2,TGTGCCAGCAGCTTAGAACCTTACACCGATATGAAGTATTTT,CASSLEPYTDMKYF
TRBJ1-5,-,-,TRBV20-1,TGCAGTGCCAGAACAGGACATAGCAATCAGCCCCAGCATTTT,CSARTGHSNQPQHF
TRBJ1-1,-,many,TRBV29-1,TGCAGCGTTGAACCCCAGAGGAACACTGAAGCTTTCTTT,CSVEPQRNTEAFF
TRBJ1-2,-,few,TRBV28,TGTGCCAGCAGTTTGGGTGGCGGCTACACCTTC,CASSLGGGYTF